A few counts support the clone carrying this T cell receptor beta chain. Antigen specificity is unknown. TCRdb fed the reads into MiXCR, producing one record per CDR3 protein. The table records under 600,000 distinct CDR3 sequences, about 15% of them present only once. The data belong to a study of T cell repertoires in cytomegalovirus infection. In the study overall: CMV infection plus the matching HLA type was flagged by public TCR beta signatures.

Findings and limits, study-wide: Cumulative public TCR beta family frequency identified carriers of CMV plus the relevant HLA.

The clonotype comes from a human donor in good health (CMV status not recorded). Some clones in this sample may be carry-over from other donors' samples. Sequencing was done on a sample of CD8+ T cells from PBMCs.

The CDR3, as DNA: TGTGCCAGTAGTTTCCAACAGGGGGACTTTTACGAGCAGTACTTC. This encodes CASSFQQGDFYEQYF. The chain has TRBV19 and TRBJ2-7; 8 bases agree with TRBD1. The CDR3 is 15 amino acids. CDR1 and CDR2 from the germline V gene are LNHDA and SQIVND (reference sequence). Trimming at V came to 5 bases and at J to 4 bases, leaving 10 bases not matched to a gene.